The T cell receptor beta chain described here comes from a study of blood T cell repertoires in COVID-19. Assay used: immunoSEQ multiplex PCR; TCRdb lists only in-frame clones, some missing. The sample shows over 130,000 clones, about 79% of them seen only once. Germline V lookup: CDR1 SGHRS, CDR2 YFSETQ. Trimming at V came to 0 bases and at J to 2 bases, leaving 7 bases not matched to a gene. This CDR3 is built from 16 residues. The clonotype comes from a woman at least 80 years old with active or convalescent COVID-19. Source material: peripheral blood. J is TRBJ1-2 and V is TRBV5-1; TRBD1 matches 7 bases. The CDR3 DNA reads TGCGCCAGCAGCTTGGAAGGGGGCGATCGGAACTATGGCTACACCTTC. Translation gives CASSLEGGDRNYGYTF.